This T cell receptor (beta chain) comes out of a study of Ad26.COV2.S vaccination and SARS-CoV-2 variants. Overall study: In the study, Ad26.COV2.S was injected intramuscularly once, or twice 56 days apart.

The data were produced by immunoSEQ multiplex PCR, yet TCRdb's version contains in-frame clones alone and is incomplete. This table holds about 350,000 clones, roughly 90% found once. There are 15 residues in the CDR3. CDR1 is LNHDA and CDR2 is SQIVND in the germline V gene (reference sequence). Trimming removed 5 bases from V and 10 bases from J, with 18 bases in between. The treatment was: around 19 received Ad26.COV2.S at low or high dose, single or two shots; about 5 received placebo; per-sample allocation not given. The study sampled participants on day 63 after the first vaccine or placebo injection. Whoever gave the sample was an adult aged 18-55 years in Boston.

The chain employs TRBV19 and TRBJ1-6, with D possibly TRBD1 on 6 matching bases. The sample here was peripheral blood, taken in a trial of Ad26.COV2.S vaccine versus placebo. The receptor comes from a person between 18 and 65 years old who received the Ad26.COV2.S COVID-19 vaccine or a placebo. CDR3 residues: CASSVDRISDSPLHF. CDR3 sequence (DNA): TGTGCCAGTAGTGTTGACAGGATTTCGGACTCACCCCTCCACTTT.